The 7 T cell receptor beta chains below come from one sample, sequenced in a study of cytomegalovirus exposure and HLA in healthy donors. TCRdb's table, derived via immunoSEQ multiplex PCR, lists solely in-frame clones and lacks some. The sample carries some 170,000 clones, roughly 86% recorded once. The specimen sequenced was PBMCs. The receptors were sampled from a young man in good health and CMV-seropositive.

V usage is TRBV5-1 and J usage is TRBJ2-7; D is perhaps TRBD2 (6 bases). V dropped 4 bases and J dropped 7 bases, with 15 bases sitting between them. This CDR3 contains 13 residues. Looked up from germline, CDR1 is SGHRS and CDR2 is YFSETQ. CDR3 region: CASSPPMGGEQYF. In DNA, the CDR3 is TGCGCCAGCAGCCCCCCCATGGGGGGTGAGCAGTACTTC.

The chain combines TRBV29-1 with TRBJ2-1; 7 bases align to TRBD2. The CDR3 contains 16 residues. Germline-derived CDR1 and CDR2 are SQVTM and ANQGSEA. J lost 0 bases, V lost 5 bases, and 10 bases had no gene match. The CDR3 DNA follows: TGCAGCGTTAGGGACTATACCTCGAGCTCCTACAATGAGCAGTTCTTC. It encodes CSVRDYTSSSYNEQFF.

The rearrangement uses TRBV9 and TRBJ2-7; possible D gene TRBD2, 6 bases. CDR1 SGDLS and CDR2 YYNGEE come from the germline V gene. This CDR3 is 16 amino acids long. The germline V and J ends were trimmed by 0 bases and 3 bases, with 16 bases remaining between them. The CDR3 DNA reads as TGTGCCAGCAGCGTAGGGGGAGGCTCGGGTTTCTACGAGCAGTACTTC. Its translation is CASSVGGGSGFYEQYF.

The V call is TRBV5-1, the J call TRBJ2-2; D remains unclear. The CDR3 has 13 residues. Germline V lookup: CDR1 SGHRS, CDR2 YFSETQ. The V and J ends lost 5 bases and 7 bases respectively, with 12 bases between them. The CDR3 spells CASSYVLLGELFF. For the CDR3, the DNA is TGCGCCAGCAGTTACGTACTACTCGGGGAGCTGTTTTTT.

The chain employs TRBV9 and TRBJ1-2, with a weak D call TRBD1 (5 bases). This CDR3 spans 12 amino acids. The V gene's germline CDR1 is SGDLS and CDR2 YYNGEE. V lost 5 bases and J lost 3, with 8 bases in between. The CDR3 spells CASRSTDYGYTF. The CDR3 DNA follows: TGTGCCAGCAGGTCGACAGACTATGGCTACACCTTC.

J is TRBJ2-3 and V is TRBV4-3; 9 nucleotides match TRBD2. V was clipped by 0 bases and J by 6 bases; unmatched bases: 13. From germline, CDR1 is LGHNA and CDR2 YSLEER. The CDR3 sequence is 18 residues long. CDR3 amino acids: CASSQEDSGGNSDDTQYF. CDR3 DNA: TGCGCCAGCAGCCAAGAGGATAGCGGGGGTAACTCCGATGATACGCAGTATTTT.

As to this clone: The same CDR3 is also encoded by other DNA sequences in this sample. The chain links TRBV7-2 to TRBJ2-7; D gene ambiguous. V was trimmed by 2 bases and J by 4 bases, leaving 9 bases between them. The germline V gene has CDR1 SGHTA and CDR2 FQGNSA. The CDR3 loop spans 13 amino acids. CDR3 DNA: TGTGCCAGCAGCTTATCACGGTCTTACGAGCAGTACTTC. Translated, it gives CASSLSRSYEQYF.